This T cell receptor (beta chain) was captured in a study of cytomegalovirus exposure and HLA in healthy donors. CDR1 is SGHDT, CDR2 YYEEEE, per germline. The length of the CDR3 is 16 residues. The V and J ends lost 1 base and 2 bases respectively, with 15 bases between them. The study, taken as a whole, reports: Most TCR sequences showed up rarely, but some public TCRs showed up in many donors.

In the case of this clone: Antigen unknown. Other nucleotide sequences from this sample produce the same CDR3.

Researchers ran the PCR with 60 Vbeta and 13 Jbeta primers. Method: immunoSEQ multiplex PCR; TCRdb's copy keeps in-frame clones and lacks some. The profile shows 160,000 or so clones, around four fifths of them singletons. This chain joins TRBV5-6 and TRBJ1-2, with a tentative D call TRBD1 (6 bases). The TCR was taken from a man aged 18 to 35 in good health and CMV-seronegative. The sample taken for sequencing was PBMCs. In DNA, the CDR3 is TGTGCCAGCAGCTTGAGTCTGGGGGCCGTAAACTATGGCTACACCTTC. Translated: CASSLSLGAVNYGYTF.